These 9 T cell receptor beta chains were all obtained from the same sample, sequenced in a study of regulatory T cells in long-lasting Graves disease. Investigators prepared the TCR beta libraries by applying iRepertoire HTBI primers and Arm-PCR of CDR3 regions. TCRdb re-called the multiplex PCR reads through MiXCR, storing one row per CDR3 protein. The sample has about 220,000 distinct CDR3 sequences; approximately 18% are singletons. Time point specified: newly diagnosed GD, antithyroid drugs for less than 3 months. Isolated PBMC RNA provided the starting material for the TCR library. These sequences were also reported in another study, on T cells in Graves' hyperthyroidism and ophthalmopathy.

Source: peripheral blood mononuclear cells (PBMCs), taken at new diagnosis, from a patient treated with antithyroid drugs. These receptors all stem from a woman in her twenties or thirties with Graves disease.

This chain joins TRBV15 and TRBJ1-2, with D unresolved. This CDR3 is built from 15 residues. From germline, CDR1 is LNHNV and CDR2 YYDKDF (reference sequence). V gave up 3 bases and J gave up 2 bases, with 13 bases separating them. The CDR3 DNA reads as TGTGCCACCAGCAGTTCGACATTACGGAACTATGGCTACACCTTC. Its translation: CATSSSTLRNYGYTF.

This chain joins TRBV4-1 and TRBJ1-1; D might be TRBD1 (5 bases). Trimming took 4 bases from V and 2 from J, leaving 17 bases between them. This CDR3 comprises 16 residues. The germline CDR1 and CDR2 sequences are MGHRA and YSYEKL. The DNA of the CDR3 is TGCGCCAGCAGCCTAGGGGTTTCGGGGGTAAACACTGAAGCTTTCTTT. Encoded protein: CASSLGVSGVNTEAFF.

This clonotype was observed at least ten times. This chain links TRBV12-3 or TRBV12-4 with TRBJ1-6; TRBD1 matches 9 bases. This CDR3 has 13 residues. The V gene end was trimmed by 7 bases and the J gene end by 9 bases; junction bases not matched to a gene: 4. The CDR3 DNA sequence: TGTGCCAGCAACCGGGACAGGGCTTCACCCCTCCACTTT. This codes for CASNRDRASPLHF.

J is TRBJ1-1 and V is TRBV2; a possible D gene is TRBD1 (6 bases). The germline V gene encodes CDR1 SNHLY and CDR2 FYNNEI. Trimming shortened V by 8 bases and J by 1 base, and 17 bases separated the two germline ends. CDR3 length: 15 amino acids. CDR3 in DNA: TGTGCCAGCGCCACAACGGGACACGGGAACACTGAAGCTTTCTTT. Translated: CASATTGHGNTEAFF.

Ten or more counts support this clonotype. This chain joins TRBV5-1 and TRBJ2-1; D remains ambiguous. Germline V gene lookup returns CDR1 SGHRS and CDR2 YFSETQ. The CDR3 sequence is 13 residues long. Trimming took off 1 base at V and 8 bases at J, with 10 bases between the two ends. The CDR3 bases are TGCGCCAGCAGCTTGTTAGCTACCTATGAGCAGTTCTTC. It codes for CASSLLATYEQFF.

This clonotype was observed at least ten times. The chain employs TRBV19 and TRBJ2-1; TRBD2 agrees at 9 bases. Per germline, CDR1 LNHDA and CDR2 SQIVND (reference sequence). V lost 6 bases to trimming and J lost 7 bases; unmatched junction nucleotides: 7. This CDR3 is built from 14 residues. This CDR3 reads CASRRASGVNEQFF. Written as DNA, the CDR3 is TGTGCCAGTAGAAGGGCTAGCGGGGTTAATGAGCAGTTCTTC. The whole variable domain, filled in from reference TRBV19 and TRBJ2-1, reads DGGITQSPKYLFRKEGQNVTLSCEQNLNHDAMYWYRQDPGQGLRLIYYSQIVNDFQKGDIAEGYSVSREKKESFPLTVTSAQKNPTAFYLCASRRASGVNEQFFGPGTRLTVL.

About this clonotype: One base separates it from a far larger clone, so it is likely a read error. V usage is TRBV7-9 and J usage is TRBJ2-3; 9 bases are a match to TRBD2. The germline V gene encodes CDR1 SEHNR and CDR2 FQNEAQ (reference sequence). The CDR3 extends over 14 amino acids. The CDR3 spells CVSSWRGGTDTQYF. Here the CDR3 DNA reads TGTGTCAGCAGTTGGCGGGGGGGTACAGATACGCAGTATTTT.

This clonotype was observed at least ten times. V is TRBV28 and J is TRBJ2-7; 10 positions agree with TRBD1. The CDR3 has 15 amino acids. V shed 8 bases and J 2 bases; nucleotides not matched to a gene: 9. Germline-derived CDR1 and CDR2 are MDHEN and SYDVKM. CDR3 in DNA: TGTGCCAGCTACGGGGGACAGGGGAAGACCTACGAGCAGTACTTC. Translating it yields CASYGGQGKTYEQYF.

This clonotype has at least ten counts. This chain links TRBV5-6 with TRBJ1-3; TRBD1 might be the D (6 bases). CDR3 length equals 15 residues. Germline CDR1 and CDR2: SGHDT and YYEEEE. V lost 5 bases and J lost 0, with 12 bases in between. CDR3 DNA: TGTGCCAGCAGTTTACAGGGAGTCTCTGGAAACACCATATATTTT. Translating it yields CASSLQGVSGNTIYF.